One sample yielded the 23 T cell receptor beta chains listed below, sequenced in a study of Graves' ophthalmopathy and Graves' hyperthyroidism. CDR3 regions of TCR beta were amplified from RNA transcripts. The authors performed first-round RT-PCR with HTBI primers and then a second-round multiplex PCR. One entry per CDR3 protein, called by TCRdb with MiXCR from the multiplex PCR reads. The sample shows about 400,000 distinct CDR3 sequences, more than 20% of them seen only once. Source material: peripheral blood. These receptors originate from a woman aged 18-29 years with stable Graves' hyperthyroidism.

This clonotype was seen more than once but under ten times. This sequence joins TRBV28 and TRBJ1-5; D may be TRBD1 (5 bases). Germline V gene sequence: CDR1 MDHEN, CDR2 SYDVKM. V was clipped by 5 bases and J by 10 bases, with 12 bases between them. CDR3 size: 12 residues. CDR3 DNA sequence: TGTGCCAGCAGTCGCGACAGCTTACCCCAGCATTTT. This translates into CASSRDSLPQHF.

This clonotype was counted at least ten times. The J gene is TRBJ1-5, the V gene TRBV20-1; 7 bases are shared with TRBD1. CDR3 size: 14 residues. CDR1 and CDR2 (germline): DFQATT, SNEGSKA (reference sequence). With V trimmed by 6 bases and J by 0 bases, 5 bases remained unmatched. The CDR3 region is CSAATGNSNQPQHF. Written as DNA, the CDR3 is TGCAGTGCCGCGACAGGGAATAGCAATCAGCCCCAGCATTTT.

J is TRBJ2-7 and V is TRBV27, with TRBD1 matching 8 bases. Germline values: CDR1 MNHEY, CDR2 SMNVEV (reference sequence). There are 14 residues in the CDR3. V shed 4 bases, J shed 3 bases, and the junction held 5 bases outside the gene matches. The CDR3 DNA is TGTGCCAGCAGTTCGAGGACAGGGCTCTACGAGCAGTACTTC. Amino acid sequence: CASSSRTGLYEQYF.

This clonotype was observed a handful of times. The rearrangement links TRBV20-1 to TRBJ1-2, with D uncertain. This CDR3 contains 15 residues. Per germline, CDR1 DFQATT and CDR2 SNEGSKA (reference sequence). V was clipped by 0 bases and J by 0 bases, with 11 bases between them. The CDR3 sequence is CSARDRRLPNYGYTF. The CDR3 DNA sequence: TGCAGTGCTAGAGATCGACGGTTACCTAACTATGGCTACACCTTC.

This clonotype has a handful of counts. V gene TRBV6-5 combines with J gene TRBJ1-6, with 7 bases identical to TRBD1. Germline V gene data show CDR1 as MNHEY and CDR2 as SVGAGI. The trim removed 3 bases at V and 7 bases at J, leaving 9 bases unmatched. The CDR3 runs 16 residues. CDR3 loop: CASSYLWDRLNSPLHF. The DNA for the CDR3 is TGTGCCAGCAGTTATCTTTGGGACAGACTAAATTCACCCCTCCACTTT.

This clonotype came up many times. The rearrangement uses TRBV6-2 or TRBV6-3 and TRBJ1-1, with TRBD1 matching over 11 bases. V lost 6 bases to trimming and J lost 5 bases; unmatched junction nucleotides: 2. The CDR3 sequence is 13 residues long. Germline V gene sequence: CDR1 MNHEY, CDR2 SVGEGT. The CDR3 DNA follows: TGTGCCAGCAGGGACAGGGGGCTTACTGAAGCTTTCTTT. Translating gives CASRDRGLTEAFF.

The CDR3 spells CSVELVAGFGETQYF. The CDR3 DNA is TGCAGCGTTGAATTGGTGGCAGGGTTTGGAGAGACCCAGTACTTC. The rearrangement uses TRBV29-1 and TRBJ2-5; perhaps TRBD1 as D (5 bases). Germline V gene data show CDR1 as SQVTM and CDR2 as ANQGSEA. This CDR3 contains 15 residues. V gave up 2 bases and J gave up 4 bases, with 17 bases separating them.

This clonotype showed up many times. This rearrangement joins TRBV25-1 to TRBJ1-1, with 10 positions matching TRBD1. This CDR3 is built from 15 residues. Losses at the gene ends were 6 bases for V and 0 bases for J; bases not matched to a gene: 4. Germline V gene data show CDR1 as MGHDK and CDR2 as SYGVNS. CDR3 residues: CASRGTGALNTEAFF. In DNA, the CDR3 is TGTGCCAGCAGGGGGACAGGGGCCCTGAACACTGAAGCTTTCTTT.

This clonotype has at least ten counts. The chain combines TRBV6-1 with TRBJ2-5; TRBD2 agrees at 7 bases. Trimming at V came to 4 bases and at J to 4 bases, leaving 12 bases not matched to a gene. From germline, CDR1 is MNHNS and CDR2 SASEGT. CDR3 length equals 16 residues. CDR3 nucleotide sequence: TGTGCCAGCAGTGCCTCTAGCGGCACTTGGGGAGAGACCCAGTACTTC. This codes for CASSASSGTWGETQYF.

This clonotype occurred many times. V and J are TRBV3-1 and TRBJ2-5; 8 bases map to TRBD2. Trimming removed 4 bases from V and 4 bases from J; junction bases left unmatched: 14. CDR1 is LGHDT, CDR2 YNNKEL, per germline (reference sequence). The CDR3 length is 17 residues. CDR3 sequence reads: CASSPVKAGSGGETQYF. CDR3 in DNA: TGTGCCAGCAGCCCGGTTAAAGCCGGGAGCGGGGGAGAGACCCAGTACTTC.

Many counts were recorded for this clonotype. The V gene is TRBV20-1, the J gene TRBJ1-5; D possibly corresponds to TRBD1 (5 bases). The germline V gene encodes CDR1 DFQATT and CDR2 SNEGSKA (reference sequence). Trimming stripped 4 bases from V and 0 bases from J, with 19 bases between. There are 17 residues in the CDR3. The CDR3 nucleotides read TGCAGTGCTAAATCGGCGGGGGGTGGTTATAGCAATCAGCCCCAGCATTTT. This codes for CSAKSAGGGYSNQPQHF.

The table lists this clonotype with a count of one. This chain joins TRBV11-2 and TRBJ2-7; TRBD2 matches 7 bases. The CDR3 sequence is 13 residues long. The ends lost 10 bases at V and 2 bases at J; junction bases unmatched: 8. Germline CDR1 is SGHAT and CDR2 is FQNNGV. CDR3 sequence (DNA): TGTGCCACTGCCCGTAGCGGGCCCTACGAGCAGTACTTC. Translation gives CATARSGPYEQYF.

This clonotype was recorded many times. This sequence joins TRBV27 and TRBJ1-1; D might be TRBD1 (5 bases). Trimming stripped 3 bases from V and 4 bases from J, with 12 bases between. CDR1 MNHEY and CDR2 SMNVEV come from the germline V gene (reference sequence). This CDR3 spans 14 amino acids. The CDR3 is CASSFHPGITEAFF. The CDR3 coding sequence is TGTGCCAGCAGTTTTCACCCAGGGATCACTGAAGCTTTCTTT.

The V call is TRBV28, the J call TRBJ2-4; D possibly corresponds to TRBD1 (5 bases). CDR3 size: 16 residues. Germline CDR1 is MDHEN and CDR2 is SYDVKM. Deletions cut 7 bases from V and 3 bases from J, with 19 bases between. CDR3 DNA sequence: TGTGCCAGCACCCCCGTCGCAGGGTCGGTCAAAAACATTCAGTACTTC. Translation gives CASTPVAGSVKNIQYF.

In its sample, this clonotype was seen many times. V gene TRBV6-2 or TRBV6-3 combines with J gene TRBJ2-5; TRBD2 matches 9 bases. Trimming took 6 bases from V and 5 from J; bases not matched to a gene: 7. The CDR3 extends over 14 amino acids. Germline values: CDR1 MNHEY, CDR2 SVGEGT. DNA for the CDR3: TGTGCCAGCAGCCGCGGGACTAGCTGGGAGACCCAGTACTTC. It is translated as CASSRGTSWETQYF.

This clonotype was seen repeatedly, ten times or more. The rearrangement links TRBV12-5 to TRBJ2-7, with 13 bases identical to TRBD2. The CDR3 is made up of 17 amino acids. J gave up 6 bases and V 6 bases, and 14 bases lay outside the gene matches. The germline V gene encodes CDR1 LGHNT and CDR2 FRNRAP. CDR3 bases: TGTGCTAGTGGCACCTCCCCGACTAGCGGGGGGAGTTTCGAGCAGTACTTC. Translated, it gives CASGTSPTSGGSFEQYF.

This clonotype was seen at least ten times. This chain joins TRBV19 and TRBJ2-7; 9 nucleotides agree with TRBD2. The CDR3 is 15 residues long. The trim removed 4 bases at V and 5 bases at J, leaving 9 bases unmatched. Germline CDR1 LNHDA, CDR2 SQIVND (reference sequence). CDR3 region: CASSRPGLAYHEQYF. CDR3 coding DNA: TGTGCCAGTAGTAGACCGGGACTAGCATACCACGAGCAGTACTTC.

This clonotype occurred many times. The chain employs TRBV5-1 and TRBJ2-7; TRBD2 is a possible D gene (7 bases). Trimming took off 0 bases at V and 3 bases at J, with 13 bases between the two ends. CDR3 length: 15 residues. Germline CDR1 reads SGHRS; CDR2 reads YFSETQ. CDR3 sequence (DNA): TGCGCCAGCAGCTTGGCCCCGGGGGGCGGCTACGAGCAGTACTTC. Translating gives CASSLAPGGGYEQYF.

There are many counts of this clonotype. CDR3 nucleotides: TGTGCCAGCAGCCAAGATGGCTGGCGGGGGCGATCTGGCTACACCTTC. Amino acid sequence: CASSQDGWRGRSGYTF. The genes are TRBV3-1 and TRBJ1-2; possible D gene TRBD1, 6 bases. V lost 0 bases, J lost 7 bases, and 18 bases lay in between. The CDR3 is 16 amino acids. Looked up from germline, CDR1 is LGHDT and CDR2 is YNNKEL (reference sequence).

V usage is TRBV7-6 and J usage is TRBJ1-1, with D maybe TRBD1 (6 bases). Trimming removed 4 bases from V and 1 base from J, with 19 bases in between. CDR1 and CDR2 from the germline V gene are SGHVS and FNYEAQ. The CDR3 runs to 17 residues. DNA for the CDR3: TGTGCCAGCAGCTCGTGGGGGCGGCTGGATAAGAACACTGAAGCTTTCTTT. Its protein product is CASSSWGRLDKNTEAFF. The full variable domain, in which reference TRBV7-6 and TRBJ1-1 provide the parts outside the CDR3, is GAGVSQSPRYKVTKRGQDVALRCDPISGHVSLYWYRQALGQGPEFLTYFNYEAQQDKSGLPNDRFSAERPEGSISTLTIQRTEQRDSAMYRCASSSWGRLDKNTEAFFGQGTRLTVV.

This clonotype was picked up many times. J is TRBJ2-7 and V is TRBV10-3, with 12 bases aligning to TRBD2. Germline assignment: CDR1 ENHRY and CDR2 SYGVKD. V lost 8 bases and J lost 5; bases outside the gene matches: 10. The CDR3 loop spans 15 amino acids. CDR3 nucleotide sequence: TGTGCCATCTCAGGCGGACTAGCGGGATCCGACGAGCAGTACTTC. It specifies CAISGGLAGSDEQYF.

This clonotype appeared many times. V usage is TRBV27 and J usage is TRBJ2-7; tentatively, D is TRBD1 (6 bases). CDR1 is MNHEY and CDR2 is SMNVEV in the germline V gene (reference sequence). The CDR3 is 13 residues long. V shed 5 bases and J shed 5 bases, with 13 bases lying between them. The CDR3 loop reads CASSHGQSHEQYF. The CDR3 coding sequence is TGTGCCAGCAGTCACGGACAGAGCCACGAGCAGTACTTC.

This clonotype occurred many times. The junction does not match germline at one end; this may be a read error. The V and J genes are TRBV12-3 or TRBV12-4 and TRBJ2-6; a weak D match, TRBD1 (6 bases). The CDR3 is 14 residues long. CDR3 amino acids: CASSLGQGTNVLTF. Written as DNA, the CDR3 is TGTGCCAGCAGCTTAGGCCAGGGGACCAACGTCCTGACTTTC.